This TCR beta chain was captured in a study of blood T cell repertoires in COVID-19. This clone was seen just once. Method: immunoSEQ multiplex PCR; TCRdb's copy keeps in-frame clones and lacks some. The sample holds 53,000 or so clones, 60% to 85% seen once. Germline assignment: CDR1 MRHNA and CDR2 SNTAGT. The V and J ends lost 7 bases and 9 bases, in that order; junction bases with no gene match: 5. There are 13 residues in the CDR3. Specimen: peripheral blood. The chain links TRBV6-4 to TRBJ2-1; 11 positions match TRBD1. The clonotype originates from a human donor with active or convalescent COVID-19. The donor label of this sample is uncertain. The CDR3 loop reads CASTRTGGGEQFF. In nucleotides, the CDR3 is TGTGCCAGCACCAGGACAGGGGGCGGTGAGCAGTTCTTC.